In this sample, the clone carrying this T cell receptor beta chain turned up many times. Its antigen remains unidentified. The source of the sample is a study of T cells after yellow fever vaccination. At the level of the study: For low cell numbers, libraries were made with SMART-Seq v4 Ultra Low Input.

Study-wide results and limits: In post-booster samples, most primary-vaccination clones reappeared (just under 97% CD4, roughly 90% CD8). CD4 and CD8 compartments shared a small share of clonotypes, likely from convergent recombination. Weaker, the secondary response had a peak occurring faster, on day 5 versus 15.

TCRdb recomputed calls from the 5' RACE reads with MiXCR, one row per CDR3 protein. The sample includes approximately 550,000 distinct CDR3 sequences, 13% of them seen just once. V was clipped by 3 bases and J by 2 bases, with 8 bases between them. CDR3 length equals 13 residues. Looked up from germline, CDR1 is SNHLY and CDR2 is FYNNEI. The specimen was PBMCs, collected on the day of the yellow fever booster vaccination. J is TRBJ2-7 and V is TRBV2; unclear D gene. This TCR derives from a man aged 30-40 years who received the YFV17D yellow fever vaccine. CDR3: CASSETTAYEQYF. As DNA, the CDR3 is TGTGCCAGCAGTGAGACGACGGCCTACGAGCAGTACTTC.